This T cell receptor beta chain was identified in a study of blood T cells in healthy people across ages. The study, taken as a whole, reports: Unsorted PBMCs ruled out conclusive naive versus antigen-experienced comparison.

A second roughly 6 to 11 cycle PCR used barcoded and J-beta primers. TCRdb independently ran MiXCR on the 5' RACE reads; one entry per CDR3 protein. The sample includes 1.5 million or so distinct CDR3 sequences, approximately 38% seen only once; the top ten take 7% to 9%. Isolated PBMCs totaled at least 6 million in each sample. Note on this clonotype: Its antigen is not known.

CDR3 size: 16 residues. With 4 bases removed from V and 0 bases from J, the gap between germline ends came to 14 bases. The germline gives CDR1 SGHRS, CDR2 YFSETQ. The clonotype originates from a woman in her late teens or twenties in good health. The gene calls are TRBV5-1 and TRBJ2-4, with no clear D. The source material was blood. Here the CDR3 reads CASSLNGEIAKNIQYF. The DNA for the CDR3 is TGCGCCAGCAGCCTCAATGGGGAAATAGCCAAAAACATTCAGTACTTC.